The source of this T cell receptor (beta chain) is a study of persistence of HIV-infected CD4 T cells. About this clone: Antigen specificity is unknown. A junction boundary mismatches the germline segment, possibly from a read error.

The stimulus was lysate of CMV-infected fibroblasts, 10 ug/mL. CD40L-negative CD69-negative CD45RO-high memory CD4+ T cells were sorted as populations depleted of antigen-responding cells. CDR1 is MNHNS and CDR2 is SASEGT in the germline V gene. CDR3 length: 14 amino acids. Sequencing used immunoSEQ version 4 in survey mode. Libraries were prepared by immunoSEQ multiplex PCR; TCRdb keeps only in-frame clonotypes and omits some of them. The sample has 37,000 or so clones, more than 70% seen once. The clonotype comes from an adult man with HIV who was CMV-seropositive. V gene TRBV6-1 combines with J gene TRBJ1-1, with 7 bases identical to TRBD1. Sequencing was performed on CD4+ T cells sorted from PBMCs after approximately 18-hour stimulation, taken from a patient who received antiretroviral therapy. As DNA, the CDR3 is TGTGCCAGCAGGGAAGGGGGCGGGAACACTGAAGCTTTCTTT. Amino acids: CASREGGGNTEAFF.